The 31 T cell receptor beta chains in this list originate from one sample, sequenced in a study of cytomegalovirus exposure and HLA in healthy donors. Researchers ran the PCR with 60 Vbeta and 13 Jbeta primers. The assay was immunoSEQ multiplex PCR, and TCRdb's table has in-frame clones only and misses some. This listing includes some 180,000 clones. Sequenced: PBMCs. Every receptor here comes from a man aged 25 to 40 in good health and CMV-seronegative.

This chain links TRBV11-2 with TRBJ1-2; no clear D gene. The germline CDR1 and CDR2 sequences are SGHAT and FQNNGV. V was shortened by 5 bases and J by 1 base, with 8 bases between the two germline ends. This CDR3 is built from 13 residues. The CDR3 sequence is CASSTSNNYGYTF. Written as DNA, the CDR3 is TGTGCCAGCAGCACAAGTAATAACTATGGCTACACCTTC.

This sequence joins TRBV11-2 and TRBJ2-3; 9 bases line up with TRBD2. Germline V CDR1 and CDR2: SGHAT, FQNNGV. With V trimmed by 6 bases and J by 1 base, 5 bases remained unmatched. The length of the CDR3 is 15 residues. The DNA of the CDR3 is TGTGCCAGCAGTAAAGCGGGGGGAGGCACAGATACGCAGTATTTT. It encodes CASSKAGGGTDTQYF.

This rearrangement joins TRBV7-6 to TRBJ2-1, with D unresolved. This CDR3 spans 17 amino acids. V lost 4 bases and J 0 bases, leaving 16 bases between the germline ends. Germline lookup yields CDR1 SGHVS and CDR2 FNYEAQ. The CDR3 bases are TGTGCCAGCAGCTACCCGTACAGCAGCCGCTCCTACAATGAGCAGTTCTTC. This translates into CASSYPYSSRSYNEQFF.

The chain uses TRBV10-3 and TRBJ1-2, with 9 bases aligning to TRBD1. The CDR3 totals 15 residues. Looked up from germline, CDR1 is ENHRY and CDR2 is SYGVKD. V shed 4 bases and J 4 bases; nucleotides not matched to a gene: 7. The CDR3 region has the DNA TGTGCCATCAGTGTACGGGACAGGGAGGGCTATGGCTACACCTTC. Translating gives CAISVRDREGYGYTF.

This sequence joins TRBV4-2 and TRBJ1-2, with a tentative D call TRBD1 (5 bases). Germline-derived CDR1 and CDR2 are LGHNA and YNFKEQ. The CDR3 has 14 amino acids. V gave up 3 bases and J gave up 2 bases, with 10 bases separating them. The CDR3 loop reads CASSQADSNYGYTF. The CDR3 DNA is TGTGCCAGCAGCCAGGCTGACAGCAACTATGGCTACACCTTC.

This chain uses TRBV5-4 with TRBJ2-5, with 9 bases identical to TRBD2. CDR1 is SGHNT and CDR2 is YYREEE in the germline V gene (reference sequence). This CDR3 has 15 amino acids. J was trimmed by 5 bases and V by 4 bases; bases with no gene match: 9. DNA for the CDR3: TGTGCCAGCAGCCCCTCGCGGGGGGGTTCTGAGACCCAGTACTTC. This gives the protein CASSPSRGGSETQYF.

The chain joins TRBV15 to TRBJ1-4, with D perhaps TRBD1 (5 bases). The CDR3 contains 17 residues. The V gene lost 3 bases and the J gene lost 8 bases, with 22 bases spanning the gap. Germline V lookup: CDR1 LNHNV, CDR2 YYDKDF (reference sequence). CDR3 amino acids: CATSSPYLRDFREKLFF. CDR3 nucleotides: TGTGCCACCAGCAGCCCTTATTTAAGGGACTTTAGAGAAAAACTGTTTTTT. Based on the CDR3 plus reference TRBV15 and TRBJ1-4, the full variable domain is DAMVIQNPRYQVTQFGKPVTLSCSQTLNHNVMYWYQQKSSQAPKLLFHYYDKDFNNEADTPDNFQSRRPNTSFCFLDIRSPGLGDTAMYLCATSSPYLRDFREKLFFGSGTQLSVL.

With respect to this clone: The sample carries other DNA sequences with the same CDR3. V and J are TRBV27 and TRBJ1-5, with 10 bases identical to TRBD1. The CDR3 sequence is 14 residues long. V trimming: 3 bases; J trimming: 7 bases; junction bases outside the gene matches: 3. CDR1 and CDR2 (germline): MNHEY, SMNVEV (reference sequence). The CDR3 DNA is TGTGCCAGCAGTTTGACAGGGGGCGGGCAGCCCCAGCATTTT. Protein sequence: CASSLTGGGQPQHF.

V and J are TRBV6-1 and TRBJ2-7, with D perhaps matching TRBD1 (6 bases). Germline values: CDR1 MNHNS, CDR2 SASEGT. The CDR3 runs 14 residues. Trimming shortened V by 10 bases and J by 5 bases, and 21 bases separated the two germline ends. CDR3 nucleotide sequence: TGTGCCATCTATATACAGGGCTTGATCCACGAGCAGTACTTC. Encoded protein: CAIYIQGLIHEQYF.

This sequence joins TRBV19 and TRBJ2-3; D might be TRBD2 (5 bases). The germline gives CDR1 LNHDA, CDR2 SQIVND (reference sequence). The germline V and J ends were trimmed by 1 base and 2 bases, with 10 bases remaining between them. CDR3 size: 15 residues. The DNA for the CDR3 is TGTGCCAGTAGTATAGCGTCGGGGATCACAGATACGCAGTATTTT. Amino acid sequence: CASSIASGITDTQYF. Complete variable domain (other parts from reference TRBV19 and TRBJ2-3): DGGITQSPKYLFRKEGQNVTLSCEQNLNHDAMYWYRQDPGQGLRLIYYSQIVNDFQKGDIAEGYSVSREKKESFPLTVTSAQKNPTAFYLCASSIASGITDTQYFGPGTRLTVL.

The rearrangement links TRBV19 to TRBJ1-5, with D tentatively TRBD1 (6 bases). Germline V lookup: CDR1 LNHDA, CDR2 SQIVND (reference sequence). This CDR3 comprises 17 residues. V was shortened by 1 base and J by 0 bases, with 13 bases between the two germline ends. The CDR3 is CASSIAPGHPSNQPQHF. The CDR3 DNA reads as TGTGCCAGTAGTATAGCCCCGGGACACCCTAGCAATCAGCCCCAGCATTTT. The entire variable domain, with the rest obtained from reference TRBV19 and TRBJ1-5, is as follows: DGGITQSPKYLFRKEGQNVTLSCEQNLNHDAMYWYRQDPGQGLRLIYYSQIVNDFQKGDIAEGYSVSREKKESFPLTVTSAQKNPTAFYLCASSIAPGHPSNQPQHFGDGTRLSIL.

This chain links TRBV5-4 with TRBJ2-1; 11 bases agree with TRBD2. Germline loops: CDR1 SGHNT, CDR2 YYREEE (reference sequence). The length of the CDR3 is 17 residues. J gave up 4 bases and V 3 bases, and 9 bases lay outside the gene matches. The CDR3 loop reads CASSSGGLADFYNEQFF. CDR3 coding DNA: TGTGCCAGCAGCTCGGGGGGACTAGCGGACTTTTACAATGAGCAGTTCTTC.

The V gene is TRBV27, the J gene TRBJ1-6; D is perhaps TRBD1 (5 bases). The CDR3 runs 16 residues. The germline gives CDR1 MNHEY, CDR2 SMNVEV (reference sequence). V shed 7 bases and J shed 8 bases, with 21 bases lying between them. CDR3: CASIRKGVLFDSPLHF. The CDR3 nucleotides read TGTGCCAGCATCCGAAAAGGGGTCCTCTTTGATTCACCCCTCCACTTT.

The rearrangement joins TRBV10-3 to TRBJ1-6; possibly TRBD1 for D (6 bases). V dropped 0 bases and J dropped 3 bases, with 9 bases sitting between them. This CDR3 has 16 amino acids. CDR1 is ENHRY, CDR2 SYGVKD, per germline. The CDR3 loop reads CAISESAGDYNSPLHF. For the CDR3, the DNA is TGTGCCATCAGTGAGTCGGCAGGGGACTATAATTCACCCCTCCACTTT.

The rearrangement uses TRBV6-5 and TRBJ1-5; TRBD1 might be the D (6 bases). There are 14 residues in the CDR3. Germline V CDR1 and CDR2: MNHEY, SVGAGI. Trimming took 6 bases from V and 4 from J, leaving 13 bases between them. CDR3 protein: CASSPHRDNQPQHF. CDR3 nucleotides: TGTGCCAGCAGCCCCCACAGGGATAATCAGCCCCAGCATTTT.

This rearrangement joins TRBV21-1 to TRBJ1-4. TRBV21-1 is noted as a pseudogene. This CDR3 comprises 16 residues. The CDR3, as DNA: TGTGCCAGCAGCAAAGTAGTGAGGGTAACTAATGAAAAACTGTTTTTT. Its protein is CASSKVVRVTNEKLFF.

This chain connects TRBV11-2 to TRBJ1-1; 9 bases match TRBD1. The CDR3 contains 16 residues. V shed 5 bases and J 7 bases; nucleotides not matched to a gene: 14. From germline, CDR1 is SGHAT and CDR2 FQNNGV. The CDR3 DNA reads as TGTGCCAGCAGCCTAACAACCGGGACAGGGCCGGTTGAAGCTTTCTTT. It yields the protein CASSLTTGTGPVEAFF.

V gene TRBV19 combines with J gene TRBJ1-5; perhaps TRBD1 as D (5 bases). Germline-derived CDR1 and CDR2 are LNHDA and SQIVND (reference sequence). V was pared by 0 bases and J by 0 bases, with 9 bases between. This CDR3 is 16 amino acids long. CDR3 loop: CASSIDRTFSNQPQHF. In DNA form, the CDR3 reads TGTGCCAGTAGTATAGATCGGACATTTAGCAATCAGCCCCAGCATTTT. The complete variable domain, with remaining parts taken from reference TRBV19 and TRBJ1-5, reads DGGITQSPKYLFRKEGQNVTLSCEQNLNHDAMYWYRQDPGQGLRLIYYSQIVNDFQKGDIAEGYSVSREKKESFPLTVTSAQKNPTAFYLCASSIDRTFSNQPQHFGDGTRLSIL.

The chain links TRBV7-9 to TRBJ2-2; TRBD2 is a possible D gene (5 bases). Per the germline V gene, CDR1 is SEHNR and CDR2 is FQNEAQ (reference sequence). Deletions cut 8 bases from V and 4 bases from J, with 17 bases between. The CDR3 runs 15 residues. CDR3 protein: CASLGEGSSTGELFF. CDR3 DNA: TGTGCCAGCCTTGGAGAGGGATCGAGCACCGGGGAGCTGTTTTTT.

This rearrangement joins TRBV6-5 to TRBJ1-5; 7 bases fit TRBD1. V lost 4 bases, J lost 11 bases, and 11 bases stayed unmatched. The germline V gene has CDR1 MNHEY and CDR2 SVGAGI. This CDR3 contains 14 residues. The CDR3 DNA sequence: TGTGCCAGCAGTTCCCGGACAGGCTGGGCGGCCCAGCATTTT. It is translated as CASSSRTGWAAQHF.

The chain combines TRBV11-2 with TRBJ2-7; 9 bases fit TRBD1. After removal of 6 bases from V and 3 bases from J, the junction contained 9 bases not matched to a gene. The length of the CDR3 is 15 residues. The germline V gene encodes CDR1 SGHAT and CDR2 FQNNGV. The CDR3 bases are TGTGCCAGCAGGATACCGGGACAGGGAGTCTACGAGCAGTACTTC. Translation: CASRIPGQGVYEQYF.

The CDR3 sequence: CAWSKEGQPQHF. Written as DNA, the CDR3 is TGTGCCTGGAGTAAGGAGGGCCAGCCCCAGCATTTT. The V call is TRBV30, the J call TRBJ1-5; D gene unclear. The CDR3 sequence is 12 residues long. Germline loops: CDR1 GTSNPN, CDR2 SVGIG (reference sequence). The V end lost 2 bases, the J end lost 7 bases, and 9 bases lay between the germline ends.

This chain uses TRBV5-1 with TRBJ1-1; no firm D call. CDR1 and CDR2 from the germline V gene are SGHRS and YFSETQ. The length of the CDR3 is 15 residues. Trimming cost V 0 bases and J 3 bases, with 12 bases left between them. CDR3 residues: CASSLESAAYTEAFF. CDR3 sequence (DNA): TGCGCCAGCAGCTTGGAGTCAGCGGCTTACACTGAAGCTTTCTTT.

The chain recombines TRBV7-2 with TRBJ2-1; 8 nucleotides agree with TRBD2. The CDR3 runs to 15 residues. The V segment lost 5 bases and the J segment 4 bases; nucleotides outside the gene matches: 7. Germline V gene sequence: CDR1 SGHTA, CDR2 FQGNSA. The CDR3 DNA reads TGTGCCAGCAGCCACCTAGCGGGCGAGTACAATGAGCAGTTCTTC. Amino acid sequence: CASSHLAGEYNEQFF.

The rearrangement uses TRBV30 and TRBJ2-7, with 10 nucleotides matching TRBD1. CDR1 is GTSNPN and CDR2 is SVGIG in the germline V gene (reference sequence). This CDR3 is built from 13 residues. V was pared by 3 bases and J by 5 bases, with 4 bases of the junction left unmatched. CDR3 sequence: CAWSRDRGHEQYF. DNA for the CDR3: TGTGCCTGGAGCCGGGACAGGGGTCACGAGCAGTACTTC.

This chain connects TRBV10-1 to TRBJ2-3, with 10 bases that match TRBD1. The CDR3 extends over 15 amino acids. V gave up 4 bases and J gave up 4 bases; unmatched junction bases: 5. Germline V CDR1 and CDR2: WNHNN, SYGVQD (reference sequence). This CDR3 reads CASSGGQGSADTQYF. CDR3 bases: TGCGCCAGCAGTGGGGGACAGGGGAGTGCAGATACGCAGTATTTT.

This chain links TRBV27 with TRBJ2-5; 9 positions agree with TRBD2. In germline, CDR1 is MNHEY, CDR2 SMNVEV (reference sequence). Trimming took 5 bases from V and 4 from J; bases not matched to a gene: 11. The CDR3 length is 16 residues. The CDR3 spells CASSVLAGRTRETQYF. The CDR3 coding sequence is TGTGCCAGCAGTGTACTAGCGGGCCGAACCCGAGAGACCCAGTACTTC.

The chain has TRBV6-6 and TRBJ2-1; TRBD1 might be the D (5 bases). Trimming took off 6 bases at V and 0 bases at J, with 15 bases between the two ends. Germline V lookup: CDR1 MNHNY, CDR2 SVGAGI (reference sequence). This CDR3 contains 16 residues. CDR3 nucleotides: TGTGCCAGCAGACGCACAGGAACGAGCTCCTACAATGAGCAGTTCTTC. As protein: CASRRTGTSSYNEQFF.

The chain employs TRBV30 and TRBJ2-1; a possible D gene is TRBD2 (5 bases). V shed 1 base and J shed 4 bases, with 14 bases lying between them. CDR1 and CDR2 from the germline V gene are GTSNPN and SVGIG (reference sequence). The CDR3 spans 15 residues. CDR3 in amino acids: CAWSAPAGRYNEQFF. The CDR3 bases are TGTGCCTGGAGTGCCCCGGCGGGCAGGTACAATGAGCAGTTCTTC.

The genes are TRBV19 and TRBJ1-2, with a weak D call TRBD1 (6 bases). The CDR3 contains 16 residues. The germline gives CDR1 LNHDA, CDR2 SQIVND (reference sequence). The ends were cut back, 5 bases at V and 0 bases at J, with 16 bases in the middle. Here the CDR3 DNA reads TGTGCCAGTAGTCTCCCGGACAGTTGGACTAACTATGGCTACACCTTC. This encodes CASSLPDSWTNYGYTF.

V and J are TRBV15 and TRBJ2-6; TRBD2 might be the D (6 bases). V gave up 0 bases and J gave up 0 bases, with 12 bases separating them. Germline CDR1 LNHNV, CDR2 YYDKDF (reference sequence). CDR3 length: 18 residues. The DNA of the CDR3 is TGTGCCACCAGCAGAGATCCAGCGGGTAGCTCTGGGGCCAACGTCCTGACTTTC. Translating gives CATSRDPAGSSGANVLTF.